This is a list of T cell receptor beta chains from one sample in a study of identical twins. TCRdb processed the 5' RACE reads anew with MiXCR; each CDR3 protein has one entry. The sample lists approximately 500,000 distinct CDR3 sequences, about 15% occurring once. This sample also appeared in a second study, on yellow fever vaccine responses in identical twins.

Sequencing used CD4+ T cells sorted from blood. The receptors stem from a woman aged 18 to 35 in good health. Each CDR3 is given with its conserved first and last residue. The D gene is left open where the match is weak. Not all rows give a size; the values are once, few, many and, for expanded clones, a class.

J gene | D gene | V gene | clone size | CDR3 protein | CDR3 DNA
TRBJ2-3 | NA | TRBV11-3 | NA | CASSLYPTDTQYF | TGTGCCAGCAGCTTATATCCCACAGATACGCAGTATTTT
TRBJ1-1 | NA | TRBV2 | NA | CASSEDRFQDTEAFF | TGTGCCAGCAGTGAAGACAGGTTTCAAGACACTGAAGCTTTCTTT
TRBJ2-7 | NA | TRBV28 | NA | CASRNGPSYEQYF | TGTGCCAGCCGAAACGGGCCCTCCTACGAGCAGTACTTC
TRBJ2-3 | NA | TRBV15 | few | CATSRDRGADTQYF | TGTGCCACCAGCAGAGATCGGGGCGCAGATACGCAGTATTTT
TRBJ2-3 | NA | TRBV28 | NA | CASRIGRRGSLDTQYF | TGTGCCAGCAGGATCGGGCGCCGGGGGTCACTCGATACGCAGTATTTT
TRBJ1-3 | NA | TRBV11-2 | NA | CASSLEPAVRNTIYF | TGTGCCAGCAGCTTAGAGCCAGCAGTACGAAACACCATATATTTT
TRBJ2-3 | TRBD1 | TRBV4-1 | few | CASSHPTPRQGWADTQYF | TGCGCCAGCAGCCACCCTACCCCTAGACAGGGGTGGGCAGATACGCAGTATTTT
TRBJ2-5 | NA | TRBV14 | NA | CASSQEIGTTETQYF | TGTGCCAGCAGCCAAGAAATCGGAACGACGGAGACCCAGTACTTC
TRBJ2-7 | NA | TRBV12-3/TRBV12-4 | many | CASSLGAASTYEQYF | TGTGCCAGCAGTTTAGGAGCGGCATCTACCTACGAGCAGTACTTC
TRBJ2-1 | TRBD2 | TRBV5-1 | few | CASSLGSGLAGGRSYNEQFF | TGCGCCAGCAGCTTAGGGTCTGGACTAGCGGGAGGCCGCTCCTACAATGAGCAGTTCTTC
TRBJ2-1 | TRBD2 | TRBV15 | many | CATSRDGLAVSYNEQFF | TGTGCCACCAGCAGAGACGGACTAGCGGTCTCTTACAATGAGCAGTTCTTC
TRBJ2-7 | NA | TRBV10-3 | NA | CAISDRIYEQYF | TGTGCCATCAGCGACAGGATCTACGAGCAGTACTTC
TRBJ1-5 | NA | TRBV15 | NA | CATSRTTVLNSNQPQHF | TGTGCCACCAGCAGAACGACAGTACTAAATAGCAATCAGCCCCAGCATTTT
TRBJ1-2 | TRBD1 | TRBV29-1 | many | CSVERNRDSYGYTF | TGCAGCGTTGAAAGAAACCGGGACAGCTATGGCTACACCTTC
TRBJ2-5 | TRBD2 | TRBV9 | NA | CASSVGLAGEETQYF | TGTGCCAGCAGCGTAGGACTAGCTGGGGAAGAGACCCAGTACTTC
TRBJ2-1 | TRBD2 | TRBV12-3/TRBV12-4 | few | CASSLVAGGGGTYNEQFF | TGTGCCAGCAGTTTGGTAGCGGGAGGCGGGGGCACCTACAATGAGCAGTTCTTC
TRBJ2-2 | NA | TRBV5-6 | few | CASSLPKRAGELFF | TGTGCCAGCAGCTTACCCAAGCGTGCCGGGGAGCTGTTTTTT
TRBJ2-2 | TRBD1 | TRBV12-3/TRBV12-4 | NA | CASSLKGTGGIGELFF | TGTGCCAGCAGTTTAAAGGGGACAGGGGGTATCGGGGAGCTGTTTTTT
TRBJ2-1 | TRBD1 | TRBV28 | few | CASSSAGGDYNEQFF | TGTGCCAGCAGTTCAGCAGGGGGCGACTACAATGAGCAGTTCTTC
TRBJ2-5 | TRBD2 | TRBV24-1 | NA | CATSDISGYQETQYF | TGTGCCACCAGTGATATTAGCGGGTACCAAGAGACCCAGTACTTC
TRBJ1-1 | NA | TRBV6-5 | NA | CASSYGLDTEAFF | TGTGCCAGCAGTTATGGATTGGACACTGAAGCTTTCTTT
TRBJ2-7 | TRBD1 | TRBV27 | few | CASSPGTGFGQQYF | TGTGCCAGCAGTCCCGGGACAGGGTTTGGTCAGCAGTACTTC
TRBJ2-5 | NA | TRBV20-1 | NA | CSAIGGTETQYF | TGCAGTGCTATAGGGGGGACGGAGACCCAGTACTTC
TRBJ2-7 | NA | TRBV18 | few | CASSPGGTASYEQYF | TGTGCCAGCTCACCGGGGGGCACCGCCTCCTACGAGCAGTACTTC
TRBJ1-5 | TRBD1 | TRBV12-3/TRBV12-4 | NA | CASSQQDRGHQPQHF | TGTGCCAGCAGCCAACAGGACAGGGGACATCAGCCCCAGCATTTT
TRBJ2-1 | NA | TRBV14 | few | CASSSKPPSGRGYNEQFF | TGTGCCAGCAGCTCCAAACCCCCTAGCGGCAGGGGCTACAATGAGCAGTTCTTC
TRBJ2-3 | NA | TRBV14 | many | CASSQVGSASDTQYF | TGTGCCAGCAGCCAAGTCGGATCCGCGTCAGATACGCAGTATTTT
TRBJ2-3 | TRBD1 | TRBV29-1 | NA | CSGTGFVDTQYF | TGCTCCGGGACAGGGTTCGTGGATACGCAGTATTTT
TRBJ1-1 | NA | TRBV5-1 | many | CASSLGREGLNTEAFF | TGCGCCAGCAGCTTGGGCAGGGAGGGATTGAACACTGAAGCTTTCTTT
TRBJ1-1 | NA | TRBV2 | NA | CASSGDITEAFF | TGTGCCAGCAGTGGGGACATCACTGAAGCTTTCTTT
TRBJ1-2 | NA | TRBV11-2 | NA | CASGTSFYGYTF | TGTGCCAGCGGCACTTCTTTTTATGGCTACACCTTC
TRBJ2-1 | NA | TRBV3-1 | few | CASSSELVVYNEQFF | TGTGCCAGCAGCTCCGAGCTAGTGGTATACAATGAGCAGTTCTTC
TRBJ1-1 | NA | TRBV12-3/TRBV12-4 | many | CASRAMTENTEAFF | TGTGCCAGCCGCGCGATGACAGAGAACACTGAAGCTTTCTTT
TRBJ1-2 | NA | TRBV7-9 | many | CASSLEVQGLTF | TGTGCCAGCAGCTTAGAAGTCCAGGGACTCACCTTC
TRBJ2-7 | NA | TRBV5-1 | NA | CASSRSNEQYF | TGCGCCAGCAGCCGATCGAACGAGCAGTACTTC
TRBJ2-7 | NA | TRBV5-1 | NA | CASKREDPSEQYF | TGCGCCAGCAAGAGGGAAGACCCCTCCGAGCAGTACTTC
TRBJ2-3 | TRBD2 | TRBV12-3/TRBV12-4 | few | CASSLAPGRTTDTQYF | TGTGCCAGCAGTTTAGCGCCCGGGAGGACCACAGATACGCAGTATTTT
TRBJ2-1 | TRBD2 | TRBV10-3 | NA | CAISEFGPTSGRYEQFF | TGTGCCATCAGTGAGTTTGGGCCGACTAGCGGGAGATATGAGCAGTTCTTC
TRBJ2-1 | TRBD1 | TRBV5-1 | NA | CASSLGYGQGSNEQFF | TGCGCCAGCAGCTTGGGTTACGGACAGGGTTCCAATGAGCAGTTCTTC
TRBJ2-1 | TRBD1 | TRBV5-1 | NA | CASSARDREYDEQFF | TGCGCCAGCAGCGCCCGGGACAGGGAGTACGATGAGCAGTTCTTC
TRBJ1-2 | NA | TRBV5-8 | few | CASSFGRDYGYTF | TGTGCCAGCAGCTTTGGCAGGGACTATGGCTACACCTTC
TRBJ1-3 | NA | TRBV5-1 | NA | CASSDGQSRSGNTIYF | TGCGCCAGCAGCGACGGACAGTCCCGCTCTGGAAACACCATATATTTT
TRBJ2-3 | TRBD2 | TRBV11-2 | NA | CASSPRLAGPSDTQYF | TGTGCCAGCAGCCCCAGGTTAGCGGGGCCATCAGATACGCAGTATTTT